This record concerns one T cell receptor (beta chain) sequence. Its antigen is unidentified. Using its own MiXCR run on the reads, TCRdb lists one record per CDR3 protein. The data contain a few hundred thousand distinct CDR3 sequences, 33% of them singletons. The record originates from a study of T cell repertoires in cytomegalovirus infection. Study-wide background: A matching HLA type, together with CMV infection, was signaled by public TCR beta signatures.

Study results and caveats: The ex vivo response was dominated by HLA-C-restricted CMV-specific TCR beta clonotypes. Public TCR beta family frequency separated CMV-and-HLA carriers, including in an independent cohort.

This CDR3 spans 13 amino acids. Per the germline V gene, CDR1 is DFQATT and CDR2 is SNEGSKA (reference sequence). V is TRBV20-1 and J is TRBJ2-5; TRBD2 aligns across 14 bases. This clonotype was sampled from a human donor in good health (CMV status not recorded). Some clones in this sample may be carry-over from other donors' samples. The sample was cultured PBMCs, taken from culture after CMV antigen stimulation. The DNA of the CDR3 is TGCAGCCTGACTAGCGGGAGGGTGGAGACCCAGTACTTC. Its translation: CSLTSGRVETQYF.